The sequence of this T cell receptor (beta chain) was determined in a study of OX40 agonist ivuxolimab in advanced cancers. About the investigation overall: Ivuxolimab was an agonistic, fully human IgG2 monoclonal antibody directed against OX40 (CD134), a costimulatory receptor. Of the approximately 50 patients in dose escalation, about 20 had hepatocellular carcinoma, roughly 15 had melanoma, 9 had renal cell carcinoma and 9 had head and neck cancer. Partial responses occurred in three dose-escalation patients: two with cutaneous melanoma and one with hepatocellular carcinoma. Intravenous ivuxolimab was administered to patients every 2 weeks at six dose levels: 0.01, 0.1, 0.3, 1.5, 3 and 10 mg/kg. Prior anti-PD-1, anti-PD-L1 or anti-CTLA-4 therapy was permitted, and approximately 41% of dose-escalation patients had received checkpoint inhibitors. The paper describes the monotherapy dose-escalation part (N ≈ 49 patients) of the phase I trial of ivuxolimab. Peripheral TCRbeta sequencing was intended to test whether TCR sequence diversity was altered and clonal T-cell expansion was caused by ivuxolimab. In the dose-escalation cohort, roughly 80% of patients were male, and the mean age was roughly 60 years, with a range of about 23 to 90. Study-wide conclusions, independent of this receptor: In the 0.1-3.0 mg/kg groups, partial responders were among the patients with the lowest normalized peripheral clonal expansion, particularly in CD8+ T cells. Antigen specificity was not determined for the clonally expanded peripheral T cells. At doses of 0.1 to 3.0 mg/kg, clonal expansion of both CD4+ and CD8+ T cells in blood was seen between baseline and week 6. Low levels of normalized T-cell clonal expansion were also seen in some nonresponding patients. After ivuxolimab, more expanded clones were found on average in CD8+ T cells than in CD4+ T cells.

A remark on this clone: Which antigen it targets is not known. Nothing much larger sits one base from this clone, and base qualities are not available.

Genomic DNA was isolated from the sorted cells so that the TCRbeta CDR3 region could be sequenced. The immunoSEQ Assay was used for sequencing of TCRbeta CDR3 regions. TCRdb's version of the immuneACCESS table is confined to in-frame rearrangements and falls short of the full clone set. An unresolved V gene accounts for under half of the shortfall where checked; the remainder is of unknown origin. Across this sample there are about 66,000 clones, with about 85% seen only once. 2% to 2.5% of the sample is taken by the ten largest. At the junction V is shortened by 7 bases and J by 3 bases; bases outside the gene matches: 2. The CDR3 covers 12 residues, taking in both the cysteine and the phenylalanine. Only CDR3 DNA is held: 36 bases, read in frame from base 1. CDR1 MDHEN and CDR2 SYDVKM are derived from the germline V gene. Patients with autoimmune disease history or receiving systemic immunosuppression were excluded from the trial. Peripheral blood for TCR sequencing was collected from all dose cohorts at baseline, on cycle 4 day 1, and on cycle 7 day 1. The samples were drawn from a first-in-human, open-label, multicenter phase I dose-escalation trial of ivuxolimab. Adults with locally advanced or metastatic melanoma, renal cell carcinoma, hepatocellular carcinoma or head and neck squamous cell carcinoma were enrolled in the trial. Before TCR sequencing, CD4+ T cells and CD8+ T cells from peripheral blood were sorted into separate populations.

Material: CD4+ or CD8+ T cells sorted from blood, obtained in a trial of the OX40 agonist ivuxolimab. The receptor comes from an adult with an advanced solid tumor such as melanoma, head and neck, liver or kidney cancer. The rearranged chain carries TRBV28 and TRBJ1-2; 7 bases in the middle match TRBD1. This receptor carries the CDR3 CASTDRYYGYTF. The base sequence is TGTGCCAGCACGGACAGGTACTATGGCTACACCTTC.